This TCR beta chain stems from a study of T cells after yellow fever vaccination. Findings and caveats of the study: It was a weaker secondary response, yet one that peaked faster, at day 5 versus 15. In post-booster samples, most primary-vaccination clones reappeared (roughly 96% CD4, nearly 90% CD8).

This clonotype has just a few counts. The target antigen is unknown. An end of the junction differs from the germline gene, which may be a read error. The CDR3 runs 12 residues. Germline V lookup: CDR1 MNHEY, CDR2 SVGAGI. In making TCR cDNA, 5'RACE template switching added a universal primer site and UMIs to it. TCRdb passed the 5' RACE reads through MiXCR, listing each CDR3 protein once. The repertoire holds more than 95,000 distinct CDR3 sequences, with nearly 15% as singletons. This sequence was found in a man in his late teens or twenties who received the YFV17D yellow fever vaccine. The genes are TRBV6-5 and TRBJ1-5; no firm D call. The sample here was CD8+ T cells sorted from PBMCs, taken 5 days after the yellow fever booster vaccination. CDR3 in amino acids: CASGYSNQPQHF. In nucleotides, the CDR3 is TGTGCCAGCGGTTATAGCAATCAGCCCCAGCATTTT.